The 4 T cell receptor beta chains in this list originate from one sample, sequenced in a study of neurological immune-mediated disorders. Using its own MiXCR run on the 5' RACE reads, TCRdb lists one record per CDR3 protein. The sample holds 50,000 to 80,000 distinct CDR3 sequences; nearly 3.5% are singletons and the top ten take around 3.8%. The sequenced sample was PBMCs. The origin of the receptors is a man in his forties or fifties with multiple sclerosis.

This clonotype was seen many times. J is TRBJ2-7 and V is TRBV7-6; 7 bases align to TRBD2. CDR1 SGHVS and CDR2 FNYEAQ come from the germline V gene. There are 13 residues in the CDR3. V shed 5 bases and J 3 bases; nucleotides not matched to a gene: 4. The DNA of the CDR3 is TGTGCCAGCAGCCCGGGGGGAGACTACGAGCAGTACTTC. Translating gives CASSPGGDYEQYF.

This clonotype was counted many times. This chain links TRBV5-1 with TRBJ2-3; perhaps D is TRBD1 or TRBD2 (6 bases each). This CDR3 comprises 14 residues. Trimming stripped 1 base from V and 5 bases from J, with 11 bases between. Germline V gene data show CDR1 as SGHRS and CDR2 as YFSETQ. CDR3: CASSLPGAGDTQYF. CDR3 coding DNA: TGCGCCAGCAGCTTGCCGGGGGCGGGAGATACGCAGTATTTT.

There are a few counts of this clonotype. The genes are TRBV7-2 and TRBJ1-1, with D unclear. V lost 7 bases and J lost 4, with 13 bases in between. The CDR3 has 13 amino acids. Germline V gene sequence: CDR1 SGHTA, CDR2 FQGNSA. The DNA of the CDR3 is TGTGCCAGCACCCTACTTTGGGGCACTGAAGCTTTCTTT. The encoded protein is CASTLLWGTEAFF. Combining the CDR3 with reference TRBV7-2 and TRBJ1-1 gives the whole variable domain GAGVSQSPSNKVTEKGKDVELRCDPISGHTALYWYRQSLGQGLEFLIYFQGNSAPDKSGLPSDRFSAERTGGSVSTLTIQRTQQEDSAVYLCASTLLWGTEAFFGQGTRLTVV.

Only a few counts were recorded for this clonotype. The CDR3 DNA reads as TGCGCCAGCAGCTTGGCGCAGTACTACGAGCAGTACTTC. It yields the protein CASSLAQYYEQYF. This chain joins TRBV5-1 and TRBJ2-7; D is uncertain. In germline, CDR1 is SGHRS, CDR2 YFSETQ. The V end was cut by 0 bases, the J end by 3 bases, with 7 bases between. The CDR3 has 13 amino acids.